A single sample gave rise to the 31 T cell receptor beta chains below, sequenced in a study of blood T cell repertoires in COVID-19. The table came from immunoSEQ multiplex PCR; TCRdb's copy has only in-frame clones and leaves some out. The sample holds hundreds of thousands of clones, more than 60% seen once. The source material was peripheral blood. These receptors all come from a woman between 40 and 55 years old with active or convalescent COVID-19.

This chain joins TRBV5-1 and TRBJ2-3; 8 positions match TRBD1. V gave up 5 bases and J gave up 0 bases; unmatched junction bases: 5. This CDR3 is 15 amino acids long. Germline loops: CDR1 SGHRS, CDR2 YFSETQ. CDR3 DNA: TGCGCCAGCAGACCCGGGACAGGCAGCACAGATACGCAGTATTTT. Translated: CASRPGTGSTDTQYF.

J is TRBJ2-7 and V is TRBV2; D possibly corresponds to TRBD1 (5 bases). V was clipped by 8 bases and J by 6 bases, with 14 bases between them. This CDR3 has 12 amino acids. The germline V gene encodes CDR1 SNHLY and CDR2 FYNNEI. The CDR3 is CASGHGRAEQYF. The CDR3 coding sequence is TGTGCCAGCGGCCATGGCAGGGCCGAGCAGTACTTC.

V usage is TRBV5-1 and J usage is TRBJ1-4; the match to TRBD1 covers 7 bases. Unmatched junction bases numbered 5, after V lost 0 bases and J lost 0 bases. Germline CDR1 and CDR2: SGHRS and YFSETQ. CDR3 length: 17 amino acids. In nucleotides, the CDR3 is TGCGCCAGCAGCTTGGGGACAGGAAACCCAACTAATGAAAAACTGTTTTTT. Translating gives CASSLGTGNPTNEKLFF.

CDR3 loop: CASSQPTELNEKLFF. CDR3 DNA sequence: TGTGCCAGCAGCCAGCCGACAGAGCTTAATGAAAAACTGTTTTTT. This chain connects TRBV2 to TRBJ1-4; perhaps TRBD1 as D (5 bases). Trimming left V 6 bases short and J 4 bases short, with 15 bases between. This CDR3 is 15 amino acids long. Germline V lookup: CDR1 SNHLY, CDR2 FYNNEI.

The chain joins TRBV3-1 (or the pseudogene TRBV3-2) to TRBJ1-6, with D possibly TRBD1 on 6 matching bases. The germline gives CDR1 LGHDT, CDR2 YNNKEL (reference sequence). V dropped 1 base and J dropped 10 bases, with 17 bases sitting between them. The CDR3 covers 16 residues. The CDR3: CASSQVRAGEGSPLHF. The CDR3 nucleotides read TGTGCCAGCAGCCAAGTTCGGGCAGGGGAAGGATCACCCCTCCACTTT.

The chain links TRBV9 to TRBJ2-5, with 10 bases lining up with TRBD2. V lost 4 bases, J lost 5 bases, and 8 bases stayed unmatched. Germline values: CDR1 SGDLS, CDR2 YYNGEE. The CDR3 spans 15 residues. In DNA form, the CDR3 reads TGTGCCAGCAGCCTCCGAGGACTAGCGGTCGAGACCCAGTACTTC. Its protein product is CASSLRGLAVETQYF. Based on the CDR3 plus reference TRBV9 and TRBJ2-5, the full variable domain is DSGVTQTPKHLITATGQRVTLRCSPRSGDLSVYWYQQSLDQGLQFLIQYYNGEERAKGNILERFSAQQFPDLHSELNLSSLELGDSALYFCASSLRGLAVETQYFGPGTRLLVL.

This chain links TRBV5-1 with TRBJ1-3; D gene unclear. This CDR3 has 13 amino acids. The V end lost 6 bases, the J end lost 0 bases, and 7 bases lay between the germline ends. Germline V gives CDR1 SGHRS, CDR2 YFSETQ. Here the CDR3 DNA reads TGCGCCAGCACACCAGACTCTGGAAACACCATATATTTT. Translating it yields CASTPDSGNTIYF.

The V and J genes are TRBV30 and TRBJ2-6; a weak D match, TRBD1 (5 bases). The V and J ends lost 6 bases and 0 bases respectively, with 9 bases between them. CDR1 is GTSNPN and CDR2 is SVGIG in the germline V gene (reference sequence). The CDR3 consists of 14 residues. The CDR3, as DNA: TGTGCCTGCCAGACAGCCTCTGGGGCCAACGTCCTGACTTTC. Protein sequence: CACQTASGANVLTF.

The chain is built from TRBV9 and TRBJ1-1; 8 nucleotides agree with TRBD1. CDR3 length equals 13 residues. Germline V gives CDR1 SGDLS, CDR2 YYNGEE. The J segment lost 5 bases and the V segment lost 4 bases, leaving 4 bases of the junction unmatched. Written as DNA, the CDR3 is TGTGCCAGCAGCTTGACAGGGGAAACTGAAGCTTTCTTT. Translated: CASSLTGETEAFF.

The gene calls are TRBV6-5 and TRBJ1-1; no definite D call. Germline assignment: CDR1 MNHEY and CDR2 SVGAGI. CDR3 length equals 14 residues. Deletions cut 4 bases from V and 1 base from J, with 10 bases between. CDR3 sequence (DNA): TGTGCCAGCAGTTTGAGGCGGCCGAACACTGAAGCTTTCTTT. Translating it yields CASSLRRPNTEAFF.

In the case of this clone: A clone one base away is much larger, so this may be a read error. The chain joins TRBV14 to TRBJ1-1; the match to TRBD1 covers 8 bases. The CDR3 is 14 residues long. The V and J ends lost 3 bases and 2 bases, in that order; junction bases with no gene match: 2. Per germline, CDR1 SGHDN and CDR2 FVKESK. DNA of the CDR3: TGTGCCAGCAGCCACACAGGGGGAAACACTGAAGCTTTCTTT. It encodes CASSHTGGNTEAFF.

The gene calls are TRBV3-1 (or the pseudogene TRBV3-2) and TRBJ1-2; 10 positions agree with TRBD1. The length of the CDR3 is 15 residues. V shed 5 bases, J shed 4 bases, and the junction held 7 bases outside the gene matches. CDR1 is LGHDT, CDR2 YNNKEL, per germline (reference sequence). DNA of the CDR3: TGTGCCAGCAGCTCCTCGACAGGGGGCGGCTATGGCTACACCTTC. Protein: CASSSSTGGGYGYTF.

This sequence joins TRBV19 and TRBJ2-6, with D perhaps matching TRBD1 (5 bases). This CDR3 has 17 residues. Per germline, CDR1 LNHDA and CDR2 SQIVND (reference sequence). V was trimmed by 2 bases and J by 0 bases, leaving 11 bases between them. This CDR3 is CASSILQGRSGANVLTF. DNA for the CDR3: TGTGCCAGTAGTATACTCCAGGGCCGCTCTGGGGCCAACGTCCTGACTTTC.

The DNA of the CDR3 is TGCAGTGCTAGTAGTGGTGAGTCCTACAATGAGCAGTTCTTC. It yields the protein CSASSGESYNEQFF. The chain uses TRBV20-1 and TRBJ2-1; D ambiguous. The V end lost 3 bases, the J end lost 1 base, and 10 bases lay between the germline ends. Germline V gene sequence: CDR1 DFQATT, CDR2 SNEGSKA (reference sequence). This CDR3 is built from 14 residues.

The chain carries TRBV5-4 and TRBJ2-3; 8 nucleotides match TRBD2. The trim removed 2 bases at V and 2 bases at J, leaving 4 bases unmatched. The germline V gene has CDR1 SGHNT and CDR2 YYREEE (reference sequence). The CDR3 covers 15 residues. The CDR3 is CASSFRGGDTDTQYF. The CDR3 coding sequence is TGTGCCAGCAGCTTTCGGGGGGGGGACACAGATACGCAGTATTTT.

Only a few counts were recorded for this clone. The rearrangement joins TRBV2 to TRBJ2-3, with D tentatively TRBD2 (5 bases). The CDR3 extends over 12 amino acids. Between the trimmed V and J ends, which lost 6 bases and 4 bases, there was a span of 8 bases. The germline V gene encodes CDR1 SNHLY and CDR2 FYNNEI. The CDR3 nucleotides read TGTGCCAGCAGGGCACTAGCAGATACGCAGTATTTT. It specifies CASRALADTQYF. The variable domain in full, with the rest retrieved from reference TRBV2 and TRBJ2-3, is EPEVTQTPSHQVTQMGQEVILRCVPISNHLYFYWYRQILGQKVEFLVSFYNNEISEKSEIFDDQFSVERPDGSNFTLKIRSTKLEDSAMYFCASRALADTQYFGPGTRLTVL.

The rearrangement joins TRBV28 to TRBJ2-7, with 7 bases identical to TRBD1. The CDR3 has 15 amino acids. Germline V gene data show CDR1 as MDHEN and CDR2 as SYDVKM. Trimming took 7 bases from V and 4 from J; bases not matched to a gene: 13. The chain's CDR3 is CASTRALGQAYEQYF. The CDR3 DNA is TGTGCCAGCACCCGAGCTCTCGGACAGGCATACGAGCAGTACTTC.

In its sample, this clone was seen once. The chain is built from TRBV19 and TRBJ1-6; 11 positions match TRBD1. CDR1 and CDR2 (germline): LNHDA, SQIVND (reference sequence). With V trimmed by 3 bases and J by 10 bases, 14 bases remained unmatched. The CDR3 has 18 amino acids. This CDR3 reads CASSISGQGAGIKSPLHF. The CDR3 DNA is TGTGCCAGTAGTATCTCTGGACAGGGGGCGGGCATAAAATCACCCCTCCACTTT.

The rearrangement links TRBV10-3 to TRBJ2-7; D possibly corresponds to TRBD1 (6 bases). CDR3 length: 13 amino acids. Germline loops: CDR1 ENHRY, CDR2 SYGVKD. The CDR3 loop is CAISDGRAPGVDV. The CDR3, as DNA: TGTGCCATCAGTGATGGCAGAGCTCCAGGGGTGGACGTC.

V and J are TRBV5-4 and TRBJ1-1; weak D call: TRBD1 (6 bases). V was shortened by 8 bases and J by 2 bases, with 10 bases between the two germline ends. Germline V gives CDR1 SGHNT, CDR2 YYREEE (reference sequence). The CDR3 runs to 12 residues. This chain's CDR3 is CASKQGNTEAFF. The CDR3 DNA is TGTGCCAGTAAACAGGGAAACACTGAAGCTTTCTTT. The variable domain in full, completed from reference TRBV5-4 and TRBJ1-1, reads ETGVTQSPTHLIKTRGQQVTLRCSSQSGHNTVSWYQQALGQGPQFIFQYYREEENGRGNFPPRFSGLQFPNYSSELNVNALELDDSALYLCASKQGNTEAFFGQGTRLTVV.

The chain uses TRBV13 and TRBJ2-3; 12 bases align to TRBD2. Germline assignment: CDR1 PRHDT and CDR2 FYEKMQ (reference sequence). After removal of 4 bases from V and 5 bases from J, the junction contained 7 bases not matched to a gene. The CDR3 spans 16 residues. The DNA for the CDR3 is TGTGCCAGCAGCTCAACTCTAGCGGGGGGGAGAGATACGCAGTATTTT. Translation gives CASSSTLAGGRDTQYF.

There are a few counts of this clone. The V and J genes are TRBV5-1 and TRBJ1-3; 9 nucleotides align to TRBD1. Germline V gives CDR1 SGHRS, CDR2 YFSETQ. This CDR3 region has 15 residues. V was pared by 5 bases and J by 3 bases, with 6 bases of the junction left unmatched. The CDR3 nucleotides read TGCGCCAGCAGACAGGACAGGGGCTATGGAAACACCATATATTTT. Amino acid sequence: CASRQDRGYGNTIYF.

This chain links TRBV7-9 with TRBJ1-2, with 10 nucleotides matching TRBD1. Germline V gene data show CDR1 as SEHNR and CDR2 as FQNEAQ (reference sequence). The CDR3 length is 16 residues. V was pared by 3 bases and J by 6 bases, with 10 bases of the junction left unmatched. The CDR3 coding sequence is TGTGCCAGCAGCTTGGGGACAGGGGCGAGGGCGGATGGCTACACCTTC. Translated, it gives CASSLGTGARADGYTF.

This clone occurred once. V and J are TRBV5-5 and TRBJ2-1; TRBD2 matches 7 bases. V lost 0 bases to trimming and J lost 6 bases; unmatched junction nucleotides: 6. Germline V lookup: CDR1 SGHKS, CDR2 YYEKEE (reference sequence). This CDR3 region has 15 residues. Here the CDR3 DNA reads TGTGCCAGCAGCTTGGGACCCGGGACTACCAATGAGCAGTTCTTC. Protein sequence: CASSLGPGTTNEQFF.

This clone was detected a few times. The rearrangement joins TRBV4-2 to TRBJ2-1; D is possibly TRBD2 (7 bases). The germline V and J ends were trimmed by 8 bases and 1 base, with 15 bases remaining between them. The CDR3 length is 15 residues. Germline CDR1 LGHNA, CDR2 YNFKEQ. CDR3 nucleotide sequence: TGTGCCAGCCAACAGGGAGGGGGGTCCTACAATGAGCAGTTCTTC. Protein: CASQQGGGSYNEQFF.

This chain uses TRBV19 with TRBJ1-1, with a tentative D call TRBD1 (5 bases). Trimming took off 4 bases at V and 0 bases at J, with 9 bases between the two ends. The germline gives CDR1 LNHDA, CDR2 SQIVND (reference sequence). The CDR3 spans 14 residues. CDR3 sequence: CASSSPGLNTEAFF. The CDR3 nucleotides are TGTGCCAGTAGTAGTCCAGGGCTGAACACTGAAGCTTTCTTT. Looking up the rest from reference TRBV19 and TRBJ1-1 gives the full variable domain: DGGITQSPKYLFRKEGQNVTLSCEQNLNHDAMYWYRQDPGQGLRLIYYSQIVNDFQKGDIAEGYSVSREKKESFPLTVTSAQKNPTAFYLCASSSPGLNTEAFFGQGTRLTVV.

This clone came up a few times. CDR3 nucleotides: TGTGCCATCAGGGACACAACGATCTCTGGAAACACCATATATTTT. Protein product: CAIRDTTISGNTIYF. The gene calls are TRBV10-3 and TRBJ1-3, with a possible D match to TRBD1 (5 bases). Trimming removed 6 bases at V and 0 bases at J, with 12 bases between. This CDR3 is 15 amino acids long. Germline assignment: CDR1 ENHRY and CDR2 SYGVKD.

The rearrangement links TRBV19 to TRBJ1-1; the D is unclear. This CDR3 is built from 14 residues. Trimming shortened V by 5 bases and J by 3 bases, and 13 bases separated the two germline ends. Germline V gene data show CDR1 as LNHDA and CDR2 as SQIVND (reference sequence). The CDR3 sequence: CASSARHGHTEAFF. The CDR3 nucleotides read TGTGCCAGTAGTGCCCGACACGGCCACACTGAAGCTTTCTTT.

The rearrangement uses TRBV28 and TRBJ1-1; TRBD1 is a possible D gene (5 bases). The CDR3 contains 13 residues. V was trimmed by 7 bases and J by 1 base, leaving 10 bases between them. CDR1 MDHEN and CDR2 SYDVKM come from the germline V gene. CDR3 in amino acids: CASTQGGNTEAFF. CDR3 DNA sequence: TGTGCCAGCACTCAGGGTGGGAACACTGAAGCTTTCTTT.

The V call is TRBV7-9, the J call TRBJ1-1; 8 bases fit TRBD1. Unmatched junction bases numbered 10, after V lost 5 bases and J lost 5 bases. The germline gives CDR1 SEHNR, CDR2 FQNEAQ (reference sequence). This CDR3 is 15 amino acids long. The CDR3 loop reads CASSITGGMGTEAFF. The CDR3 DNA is TGTGCCAGCAGCATAACAGGGGGTATGGGGACTGAAGCTTTCTTT.

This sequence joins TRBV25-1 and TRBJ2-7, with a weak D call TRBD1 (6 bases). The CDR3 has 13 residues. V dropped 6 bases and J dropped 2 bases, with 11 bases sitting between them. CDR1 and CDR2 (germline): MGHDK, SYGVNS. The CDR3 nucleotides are TGTGCCAGCAGGGACAGCGTAACCTACGAGCAGTACTTC. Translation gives CASRDSVTYEQYF.